A single sample gave rise to the 30 T cell receptor beta chains below, sequenced in a study of PD-1 blockade in classical Hodgkin lymphoma. The data were produced by immunoSEQ multiplex PCR, yet TCRdb's version contains in-frame clones alone and is incomplete. There are just over 35,000 clones in the sample; 69% occur only once, and 13% to 15% lies in the top ten. With no exception, relapse followed autologous stem cell transplantation in all patients, and brentuximab vedotin exposure varied. The starting material was peripheral blood mononuclear cells (PBMCs), obtained before the second cycle of nivolumab. These TCRs come from a human donor with classical Hodgkin lymphoma.

The chain links TRBV7-9 to TRBJ1-3; D is ambiguous. Germline V gene data show CDR1 as SEHNR and CDR2 as FQNEAQ (reference sequence). The CDR3 is 13 residues long. Trimming removed 5 bases from V and 5 bases from J, with 10 bases in between. DNA for the CDR3: TGTGCCAGCAGCCAAACCTTCAGAAACACCATATATTTT. Its protein is CASSQTFRNTIYF.

With respect to this clone: Distinct nucleotide sequences in the sample also encode this CDR3. The chain carries TRBV5-1 and TRBJ2-7; D unclear. This CDR3 region has 12 residues. Per the germline V gene, CDR1 is SGHRS and CDR2 is YFSETQ. Trimming pared 0 bases from V and 3 bases from J, leaving 4 bases between. The CDR3 loop is CASSLVGYEQYF. The CDR3 coding sequence is TGCGCCAGCAGCTTGGTGGGCTACGAGCAGTACTTC.

CDR3 sequence (DNA): TGTGCCAGCTCTGGGGACAGGGGCAATCAGCCCCAGCATTTT. It codes for CASSGDRGNQPQHF. This chain connects TRBV2 to TRBJ1-5; 9 bases map to TRBD1. Germline V gene lookup returns CDR1 SNHLY and CDR2 FYNNEI. The J segment lost 2 bases and the V segment lost 8 bases, leaving 4 bases of the junction unmatched. The CDR3 sequence is 14 residues long. Full variable domain (outside the CDR3, taken from reference TRBV2 and TRBJ1-5): EPEVTQTPSHQVTQMGQEVILRCVPISNHLYFYWYRQILGQKVEFLVSFYNNEISEKSEIFDDQFSVERPDGSNFTLKIRSTKLEDSAMYFCASSGDRGNQPQHFGDGTRLSIL.

A single count supports this clone. The chain joins TRBV25-1 to TRBJ2-5, with D perhaps being TRBD1 or TRBD2 (5 bases each). V was pared by 1 base and J by 5 bases, with 5 bases between. The length of the CDR3 is 12 residues. Germline CDR1 reads MGHDK; CDR2 reads SYGVNS. The CDR3 sequence is CASSEWGETQYF. CDR3 DNA sequence: TGTGCCAGCAGTGAATGGGGGGAGACCCAGTACTTC.

The genes are TRBV7-9 and TRBJ2-5, with D possibly being TRBD1 (6 bases). The DNA matches TRBJ2-7 better at its end, which makes the J call doubtful. The germline V gene has CDR1 SEHNR and CDR2 FQNEAQ (reference sequence). CDR3 length equals 14 residues. The CDR3 DNA is TGTGCCAGCAGCCCCCGAGACAGGCTCTACGAGCAGTACTTC. It specifies CASSPRDRLYEQYF.

This clone was seen just once. The chain recombines TRBV7-6 with TRBJ1-5, with 8 positions matching TRBD1. J was trimmed by 9 bases and V by 2 bases; bases with no gene match: 9. The CDR3 has 15 amino acids. The germline V gene has CDR1 SGHVS and CDR2 FNYEAQ. The CDR3 DNA follows: TGTGCCAGCAGCTTATCAGGGGGCGTCCCTTCGCCCCAGCATTTT. Protein sequence: CASSLSGGVPSPQHF. The variable domain in full, completed from reference TRBV7-6 and TRBJ1-5, reads GAGVSQSPRYKVTKRGQDVALRCDPISGHVSLYWYRQALGQGPEFLTYFNYEAQQDKSGLPNDRFSAERPEGSISTLTIQRTEQRDSAMYRCASSLSGGVPSPQHFGDGTRLSIL.

J is TRBJ2-3 and V is TRBV5-1; 7 bases agree with TRBD1. Germline CDR1 SGHRS, CDR2 YFSETQ. V trimming: 5 bases; J trimming: 2 bases; junction bases outside the gene matches: 5. The CDR3 spans 14 residues. The CDR3 nucleotides are TGCGCCAGCAGTCCGGGACAGATCACAGATACGCAGTATTTT. It encodes CASSPGQITDTQYF.

The V gene is TRBV5-8, the J gene TRBJ1-1; D ambiguous. Germline values: CDR1 SGHTS, CDR2 YDEGEE. CDR3 size: 15 residues. V dropped 1 base and J dropped 1 base, with 11 bases sitting between them. The chain's CDR3 is CASSLFSSPNTEAFF. The CDR3, as DNA: TGTGCCAGCAGCTTGTTTTCCTCTCCGAACACTGAAGCTTTCTTT.

This clone was found once. The V gene is TRBV7-8, the J gene TRBJ1-5; tentative D call: TRBD1 (5 bases). Trimming took 1 base from V and 4 from J, leaving 8 bases between them. Per the germline V gene, CDR1 is SGHVS and CDR2 is FQNEAQ. This CDR3 has 14 residues. The DNA for the CDR3 is TGTGCCAGCAGCTTAGACAGGTTTAATCAGCCCCAGCATTTT. This sequence encodes CASSLDRFNQPQHF.

This chain connects TRBV7-9 to TRBJ2-1; a possible D gene is TRBD2 (6 bases). The CDR3 totals 15 residues. In germline, CDR1 is SEHNR, CDR2 FQNEAQ (reference sequence). V was clipped by 7 bases and J by 5 bases, with 18 bases between them. The CDR3 nucleotides are TGTGCCAGCACCCCGCTCGGTGGGGAGGACAATGAGCAGTTCTTC. Translated, it gives CASTPLGGEDNEQFF.

The chain couples TRBV11-3 to TRBJ2-2; TRBD2 aligns across 8 bases. This CDR3 is 14 amino acids long. Germline values: CDR1 SGHNT, CDR2 YENEEA. V shed 11 bases and J 7 bases; nucleotides not matched to a gene: 12. CDR3 loop: CASGYSGVIGELFF. In DNA form, the CDR3 reads TGTGCCTCGGGGTATAGCGGGGTAATCGGGGAGCTGTTTTTT.

The rearrangement links TRBV15 to TRBJ2-3; 11 bases align to TRBD2. This CDR3 spans 17 amino acids. The germline V gene encodes CDR1 LNHNV and CDR2 YYDKDF (reference sequence). After removal of 3 bases from V and 5 bases from J, the junction contained 10 bases not matched to a gene. The CDR3 DNA follows: TGTGCCACCAGCAGCCTTGCACTAGCGGGAGTTGTAGATACGCAGTATTTT. Its protein is CATSSLALAGVVDTQYF.

This clone was seen a few times. The CDR3 loop reads CASSLGRAHDEQFF. The CDR3 bases are TGTGCCAGCAGCTTGGGCAGGGCCCATGACGAGCAGTTCTTC. This chain links TRBV5-6 with TRBJ2-1, with D perhaps TRBD1 (5 bases). The CDR3 is 14 residues long. The V gene lost 0 bases and the J gene lost 10 bases, with 14 bases spanning the gap. Germline CDR1 reads SGHDT; CDR2 reads YYEEEE.

The J gene is TRBJ1-2, the V gene TRBV6-5; the D gene is possibly TRBD1 (5 bases). V lost 4 bases, J lost 3 bases, and 9 bases lay in between. Germline lookup yields CDR1 MNHEY and CDR2 SVGAGI. The CDR3 loop spans 13 amino acids. The chain's CDR3 is CASSLIGDYGYTF. CDR3 DNA sequence: TGTGCCAGCAGTTTAATAGGGGACTATGGCTACACCTTC.

The chain joins TRBV5-1 to TRBJ2-3; D call uncertain. Looked up from germline, CDR1 is SGHRS and CDR2 is YFSETQ. This CDR3 region has 16 residues. V gave up 0 bases and J gave up 0 bases, with 11 bases separating them. CDR3 sequence reads: CASSLVQKTSTDTQYF. CDR3 nucleotides: TGCGCCAGCAGCTTGGTCCAGAAAACTAGCACAGATACGCAGTATTTT.

This chain uses TRBV27 with TRBJ2-5, with TRBD1 matching over 7 bases. V shed 5 bases, J shed 6 bases, and the junction held 6 bases outside the gene matches. CDR1 and CDR2 (germline): MNHEY, SMNVEV (reference sequence). This CDR3 is built from 13 residues. CDR3 region: CASSGTERQTQYF. In DNA form, the CDR3 reads TGTGCCAGCAGTGGGACAGAAAGGCAGACCCAGTACTTC.

The rearrangement joins TRBV28 to TRBJ1-2; maybe TRBD1 (5 bases). Trimming shortened V by 5 bases and J by 5 bases, and 21 bases separated the two germline ends. The CDR3 sequence is 16 residues long. CDR1 and CDR2 (germline): MDHEN, SYDVKM. The CDR3 loop reads CASSTPRLGGVYGYTF. The CDR3 coding sequence is TGTGCCAGCAGTACCCCTCGATTGGGGGGAGTGTATGGCTACACCTTC.

The V and J genes are TRBV5-1 and TRBJ1-4; TRBD1 aligns across 9 bases. CDR1 is SGHRS and CDR2 is YFSETQ in the germline V gene. The V segment lost 4 bases and the J segment 8 bases; nucleotides outside the gene matches: 6. CDR3 size: 14 residues. The CDR3 DNA follows: TGCGCCAGCAGCGTCTCCGGGACAGGGGAAAAACTGTTTTTT. As protein: CASSVSGTGEKLFF.

The V and J genes are TRBV30 and TRBJ1-2; 9 bases agree with TRBD1. The CDR3 runs to 16 residues. The V segment lost 2 bases and the J segment 4 bases; nucleotides outside the gene matches: 11. CDR1 and CDR2 from the germline V gene are GTSNPN and SVGIG (reference sequence). The CDR3 region has the DNA TGTGCCTGGAGTTCCAACAGGGGGCTATTGATCTATGGCTACACCTTC. As protein: CAWSSNRGLLIYGYTF.

This clone has just one count. V usage is TRBV5-5 and J usage is TRBJ1-1, with D unclear. The germline CDR1 and CDR2 sequences are SGHKS and YYEKEE (reference sequence). V was shortened by 4 bases and J by 0 bases, with 13 bases between the two germline ends. CDR3 length: 15 amino acids. The CDR3 loop is CASSLQDVLNTEAFF. In DNA form, the CDR3 reads TGTGCCAGCAGCCTCCAGGACGTACTGAACACTGAAGCTTTCTTT.

With respect to this clone: The junction and the germline gene differ at one end; a read error may be behind it. The rearrangement uses TRBV9 and TRBJ2-1; 9 bases fit TRBD2. Per the germline V gene, CDR1 is SGDLS and CDR2 is YYNGEE. The CDR3 runs 13 residues. This chain's CDR3 is CASSGSSYNEQFF. The CDR3 nucleotides are TGTGCCAGTAGCGGGAGCTCCTACAATGAGCAGTTCTTC.

The chain joins TRBV28 to TRBJ2-2; 9 nucleotides agree with TRBD2. This CDR3 contains 14 residues. The J segment lost 11 bases and the V segment lost 2 bases, leaving 6 bases of the junction unmatched. Germline V gives CDR1 MDHEN, CDR2 SYDVKM. The CDR3 reads CASSLSLAGYELFF. The CDR3 DNA reads TGTGCCAGCAGTTTAAGTCTAGCGGGATACGAGCTGTTTTTT.

By share, this clone ranks as medium-sized. The V call is TRBV4-2, the J call TRBJ2-5; no reliable D call. Looked up from germline, CDR1 is LGHNA and CDR2 is YNFKEQ. CDR3 size: 12 residues. Trimming shortened V by 0 bases and J by 9 bases, and 8 bases separated the two germline ends. CDR3 in DNA: TGTGCCAGCAGCCAAGATCGGCGGTCCCAGTACTTC. This translates into CASSQDRRSQYF.

The J gene is TRBJ1-4, the V gene TRBV5-8; unclear D gene. Germline V gives CDR1 SGHTS, CDR2 YDEGEE. This CDR3 spans 16 amino acids. V was clipped by 0 bases and J by 3 bases, with 12 bases between them. The CDR3 is CASSLGRLGANEKLFF. The CDR3 coding sequence is TGTGCCAGCAGCTTGGGCAGGTTAGGCGCTAATGAAAAACTGTTTTTT.

As for this clone: The germline gene is not matched at one end of the junction; a read error may be the cause. CDR3 sequence reads: CAGSLITGGWSSKAEAFF. DNA of the CDR3: TGTGCCGGGAGTCTAATTACAGGGGGCTGGAGTTCGAAGGCTGAAGCTTTCTTT. The chain joins TRBV30 to TRBJ1-1, with TRBD1 matching 9 bases. The CDR3 length is 18 residues. Germline assignment: CDR1 GTSNPN and CDR2 SVGIG (reference sequence).

V is TRBV6-5 and J is TRBJ1-5; tentative D call: TRBD1 (5 bases). The CDR3 covers 14 residues. Trimming removed 2 bases at V and 6 bases at J, with 11 bases between. Per the germline V gene, CDR1 is MNHEY and CDR2 is SVGAGI. CDR3 loop: CASSYRGGGQPQHF. CDR3 DNA sequence: TGTGCCAGCAGTTACAGGGGCGGCGGTCAGCCCCAGCATTTT.

The chain couples TRBV5-5 to TRBJ2-1, with D uncertain. Germline V gene sequence: CDR1 SGHKS, CDR2 YYEKEE (reference sequence). The CDR3 sequence is 17 residues long. Trimming left V 2 bases short and J 2 bases short, with 17 bases between. In DNA form, the CDR3 reads TGTGCCAGCAGCTTACACAGTCAAGGGCCGACCTACAATGAGCAGTTCTTC. Translated: CASSLHSQGPTYNEQFF.

This chain uses TRBV7-2 with TRBJ1-2; D is possibly TRBD1 (6 bases). The germline V gene has CDR1 SGHTA and CDR2 FQGNSA. CDR3 length: 15 amino acids. Trimming shortened V by 2 bases and J by 0 bases, and 10 bases separated the two germline ends. The CDR3 DNA follows: TGTGCCAGCAGCTTATCGACAGGCGCTAACTATGGCTACACCTTC. As protein: CASSLSTGANYGYTF.

The chain employs TRBV19 and TRBJ1-3; 8 bases are a match to TRBD1. V trimming: 8 bases; J trimming: 6 bases; junction bases outside the gene matches: 9. Germline V gene data show CDR1 as LNHDA and CDR2 as SQIVND (reference sequence). CDR3 length: 14 amino acids. The CDR3 bases are TGTGCCAGTGGGGACAGGTCCGAGGAAAACACCATATATTTT. Translated, it gives CASGDRSEENTIYF.

The chain recombines TRBV10-3 with TRBJ2-2; 8 bases line up with TRBD1. Germline V gene lookup returns CDR1 ENHRY and CDR2 SYGVKD. The CDR3 runs to 14 residues. The trim removed 8 bases at V and 5 bases at J, leaving 7 bases unmatched. The CDR3 sequence: CAIGGTGVTGELFF. CDR3 nucleotides: TGTGCCATCGGCGGGACAGGTGTGACCGGGGAGCTGTTTTTT.